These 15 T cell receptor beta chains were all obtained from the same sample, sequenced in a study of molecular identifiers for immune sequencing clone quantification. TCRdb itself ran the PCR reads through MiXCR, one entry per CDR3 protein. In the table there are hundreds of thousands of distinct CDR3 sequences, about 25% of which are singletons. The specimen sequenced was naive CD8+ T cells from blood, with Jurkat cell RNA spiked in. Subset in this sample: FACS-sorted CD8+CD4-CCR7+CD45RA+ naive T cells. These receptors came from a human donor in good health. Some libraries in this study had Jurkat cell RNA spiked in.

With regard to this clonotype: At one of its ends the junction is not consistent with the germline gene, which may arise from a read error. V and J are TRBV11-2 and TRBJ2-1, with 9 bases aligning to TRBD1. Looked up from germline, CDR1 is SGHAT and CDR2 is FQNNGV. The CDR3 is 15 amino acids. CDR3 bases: TGTGCCAGCAGCCCCCCGGGACAGGGTCTCGATGAGCAGTCCTTC. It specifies CASSPPGQGLDEQSF.

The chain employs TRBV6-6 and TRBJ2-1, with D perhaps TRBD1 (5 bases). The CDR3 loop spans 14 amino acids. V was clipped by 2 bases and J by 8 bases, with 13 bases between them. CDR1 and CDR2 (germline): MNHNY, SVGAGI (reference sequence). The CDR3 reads CASSYPPRAHEQFF. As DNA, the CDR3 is TGTGCCAGCAGTTACCCTCCCAGGGCCCATGAGCAGTTCTTC.

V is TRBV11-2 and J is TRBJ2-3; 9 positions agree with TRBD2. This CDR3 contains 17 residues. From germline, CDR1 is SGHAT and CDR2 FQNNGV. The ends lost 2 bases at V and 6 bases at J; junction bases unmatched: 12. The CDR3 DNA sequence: TGTGCCAGCAGCTTATTGCGGGGGGGAGCCCGTCCGGATACGCAGTATTTT. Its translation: CASSLLRGGARPDTQYF.

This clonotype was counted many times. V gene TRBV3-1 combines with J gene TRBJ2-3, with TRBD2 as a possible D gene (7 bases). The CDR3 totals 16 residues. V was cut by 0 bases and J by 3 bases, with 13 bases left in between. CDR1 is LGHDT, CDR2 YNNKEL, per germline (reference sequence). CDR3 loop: CASSQDRGALTDTQYF. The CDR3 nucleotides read TGTGCCAGCAGCCAAGATCGGGGGGCGTTAACAGATACGCAGTATTTT.

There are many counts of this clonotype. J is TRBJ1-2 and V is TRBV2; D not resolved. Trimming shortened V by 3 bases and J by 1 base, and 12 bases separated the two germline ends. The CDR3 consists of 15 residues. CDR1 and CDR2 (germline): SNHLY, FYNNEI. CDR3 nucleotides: TGTGCCAGCAGTGATGTGCAGGCCGGTAACTATGGCTACACCTTC. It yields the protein CASSDVQAGNYGYTF.

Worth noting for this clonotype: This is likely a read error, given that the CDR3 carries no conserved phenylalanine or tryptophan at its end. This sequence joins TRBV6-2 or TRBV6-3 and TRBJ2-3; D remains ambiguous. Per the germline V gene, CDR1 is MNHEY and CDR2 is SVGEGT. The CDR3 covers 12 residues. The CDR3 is CASSLSTDAQYS. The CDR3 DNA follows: TGTGCCAGCAGTCTGAGCACAGATGCGCAGTATTCT.

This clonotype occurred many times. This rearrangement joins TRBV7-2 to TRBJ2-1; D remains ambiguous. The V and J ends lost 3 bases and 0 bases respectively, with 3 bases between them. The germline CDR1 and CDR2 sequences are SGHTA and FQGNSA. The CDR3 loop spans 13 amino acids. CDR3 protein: CASSFYSYNEQFF. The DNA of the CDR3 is TGTGCCAGCAGCTTTTACTCCTACAATGAGCAGTTCTTC.

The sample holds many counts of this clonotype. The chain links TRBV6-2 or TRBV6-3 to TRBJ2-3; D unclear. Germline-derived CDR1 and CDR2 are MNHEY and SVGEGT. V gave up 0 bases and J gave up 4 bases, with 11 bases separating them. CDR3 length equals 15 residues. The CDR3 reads CASSYSNPAADTQYF. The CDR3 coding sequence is TGTGCCAGCAGTTACTCGAACCCCGCGGCAGATACGCAGTATTTT.

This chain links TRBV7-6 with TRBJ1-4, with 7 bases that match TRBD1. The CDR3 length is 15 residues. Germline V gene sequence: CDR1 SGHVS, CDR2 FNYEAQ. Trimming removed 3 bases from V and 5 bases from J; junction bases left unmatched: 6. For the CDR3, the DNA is TGTGCCAGCAGCTTTCGGGACAGACTGAATGAAAAACTGTTTTTT. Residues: CASSFRDRLNEKLFF.

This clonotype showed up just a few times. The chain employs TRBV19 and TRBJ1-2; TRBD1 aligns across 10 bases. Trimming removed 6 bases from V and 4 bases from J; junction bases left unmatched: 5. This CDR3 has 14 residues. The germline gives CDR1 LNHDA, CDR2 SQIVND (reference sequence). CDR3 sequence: CASSAGQGIYGYTF. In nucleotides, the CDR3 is TGTGCCAGTAGCGCGGGACAGGGGATCTATGGCTACACCTTC. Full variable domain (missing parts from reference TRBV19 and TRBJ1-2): DGGITQSPKYLFRKEGQNVTLSCEQNLNHDAMYWYRQDPGQGLRLIYYSQIVNDFQKGDIAEGYSVSREKKESFPLTVTSAQKNPTAFYLCASSAGQGIYGYTFGSGTRLTVV.

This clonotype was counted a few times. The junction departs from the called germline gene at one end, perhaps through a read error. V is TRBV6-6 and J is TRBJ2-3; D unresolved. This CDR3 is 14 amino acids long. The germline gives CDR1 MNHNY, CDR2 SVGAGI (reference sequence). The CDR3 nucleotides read TGTGTCAGCAATCAATACCTTAGCACAGATACGCAGTATTTT. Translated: CVSNQYLSTDTQYF.

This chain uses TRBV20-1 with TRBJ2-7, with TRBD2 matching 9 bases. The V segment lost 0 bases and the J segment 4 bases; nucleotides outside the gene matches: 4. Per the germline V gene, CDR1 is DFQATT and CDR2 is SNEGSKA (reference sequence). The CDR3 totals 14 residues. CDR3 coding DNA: TGCAGTGCTAGAGATGCTAGCGGGGATTACGAGCAGTACTTC. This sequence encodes CSARDASGDYEQYF.

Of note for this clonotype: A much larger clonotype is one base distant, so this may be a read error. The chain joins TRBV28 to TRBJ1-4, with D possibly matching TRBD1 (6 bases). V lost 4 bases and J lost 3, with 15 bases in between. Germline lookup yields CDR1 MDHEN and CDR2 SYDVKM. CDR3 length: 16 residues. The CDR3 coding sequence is TGTGCCAGCAGTTCCATCCTGGGGGCGGCTAATGAAAAACTGTTTTTT. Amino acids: CASSSILGAANEKLFF. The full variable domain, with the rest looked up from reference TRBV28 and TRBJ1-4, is DVKVTQSSRYLVKRTGEKVFLECVQDMDHENMFWYRQDPGLGLRLIYFSYDVKMKEKGDIPEGYSVSREKKERFSLILESASTNQTSMYLCASSSILGAANEKLFFGSGTQLSVL.

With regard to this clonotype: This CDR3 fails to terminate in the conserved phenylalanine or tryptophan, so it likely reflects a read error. The CDR3 reads CASSWTDTANYGYTY. As DNA, the CDR3 is TGTGCCAGCAGTTGGACAGACACGGCTAACTATGGCTACACCTAC. The chain combines TRBV6-6 with TRBJ1-2; weak D call: TRBD1 (6 bases). Germline CDR1 is MNHNY and CDR2 is SVGAGI (reference sequence). V shed 4 bases and J shed 0 bases, with 12 bases lying between them. The CDR3 is 15 amino acids.

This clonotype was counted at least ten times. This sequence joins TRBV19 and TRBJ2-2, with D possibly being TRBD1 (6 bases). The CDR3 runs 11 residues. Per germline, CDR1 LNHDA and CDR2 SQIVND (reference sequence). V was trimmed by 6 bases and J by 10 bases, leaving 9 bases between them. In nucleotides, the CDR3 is TGTGCCAGTAGGACAGGATTGGAGCTGTTTTTT. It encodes CASRTGLELFF.